Shown below are 29 T cell receptor beta chains from a single sample sequenced in a study of T cells expressing NK-cell markers. TCRdb reanalyzed the 5' RACE reads, giving one entry per CDR3 protein sequence and no DNA. The sample includes 150,000 to 200,000 distinct CDR3 sequences. The sequencing input was blood T cells: a sorted CD56 or NKG2C T cell subset, CD4+ or CD8+ T cells, or bulk PBMC T cells (not recorded which). Receptors were obtained from a woman between 18 and 70 years old in good health.

This sequence joins TRBV12-1 and TRBJ2-1; TCRdb's D gene call, TRBD2, goes unchecked for lack of DNA. TRBV12-1 is labeled a pseudogene. The CDR3 contains 19 residues. The CDR3 reads CASSSRTSGSLVAYNEQFF.

The gene calls are TRBV30 and TRBJ2-1. In germline, CDR1 is GTSNPN, CDR2 SVGIG (reference sequence). This CDR3 comprises 11 residues. The CDR3 loop is CAWSVLDEQFF.

The V call is TRBV12-3 or TRBV12-4, the J call TRBJ1-5. The CDR3 totals 15 residues. CDR3: CASSLDSDSNQPQHF.

The chain has TRBV4-1 and TRBJ1-2; TCRdb lists TRBD1, though no DNA is available to test this call. CDR1 is MGHRA, CDR2 YSYEKL, per germline. CDR3 length: 16 residues. The CDR3: CASSQDETGLFYGYTF.

The CDR3 sequence: CASSPGGRGNTDTQYF. The genes are TRBV5-1 and TRBJ2-3; TCRdb outputs TRBD1, but without DNA this stays unchecked. The CDR3 is made up of 16 amino acids. Germline CDR1 is SGHRS and CDR2 is YFSETQ. Using reference TRBV5-1 and TRBJ2-3 for the parts outside the CDR3, the full variable domain is KAGVTQTPRYLIKTRGQQVTLSCSPISGHRSVSWYQQTPGQGLQFLFEYFSETQRNKGNFPGRFSGRQFSNSRSEMNVSTLELGDSALYLCASSPGGRGNTDTQYFGPGTRLTVL.

This chain uses TRBV12-3 or TRBV12-4 with TRBJ1-2. This CDR3 comprises 15 residues. CDR3 residues: CASSLVSAQIYGYTF.

V and J are TRBV5-1 and TRBJ1-1. The germline V gene has CDR1 SGHRS and CDR2 YFSETQ. This CDR3 comprises 14 residues. The CDR3 is CASSTEGRGTEAFF.

The chain employs TRBV12-3 or TRBV12-4 and TRBJ2-6; TCRdb reports TRBD2, a call that lacks DNA to check it against. The CDR3 is 15 amino acids. Here the CDR3 reads CASSASGTGANVLTF.

The chain joins TRBV5-1 to TRBJ1-3. The germline CDR1 and CDR2 sequences are SGHRS and YFSETQ. CDR3 size: 15 residues. The CDR3 sequence: CASSPSSGSGNTIYF.

The gene calls are TRBV29-1 and TRBJ1-5. Germline values: CDR1 SQVTM, CDR2 ANQGSEA. CDR3 size: 13 residues. The CDR3 sequence: CSVEFGSNQPQHF.

This chain uses TRBV7-3 with TRBJ2-1; TCRdb returns TRBD2, unconfirmable since there is no DNA. CDR1 is SGHTA, CDR2 FQGTGA, per germline. CDR3 length: 16 amino acids. The CDR3 region is CASSLSPSGMVNEQFF.

The V call is TRBV5-1, the J call TRBJ2-6; the TCRdb call, TRBD1, lacks DNA for checking. The germline V gene encodes CDR1 SGHRS and CDR2 YFSETQ. The CDR3 extends over 17 amino acids. The chain's CDR3 is CASSLRAGSSGANVLTF.

This chain uses TRBV12-5 with TRBJ2-7; TCRdb lists TRBD2, though no DNA is available to test this call. This CDR3 is built from 15 residues. Germline lookup yields CDR1 LGHNT and CDR2 FRNRAP. Here the CDR3 reads CASGPSGASLGEQYF.

The chain carries TRBV5-1 and TRBJ1-4; TCRdb outputs TRBD1, but without DNA this stays unchecked. The CDR3 has 14 amino acids. Germline loops: CDR1 SGHRS, CDR2 YFSETQ. CDR3 sequence: CASSEQGTNEKLFF.

The chain joins TRBV2 to TRBJ2-1. The germline V gene has CDR1 SNHLY and CDR2 FYNNEI. This CDR3 is 15 amino acids long. The CDR3 sequence is CASSINWAFYNEQFF.

This chain links TRBV12-3 or TRBV12-4 with TRBJ1-6; absent DNA, TCRdb's TRBD1 call cannot be checked. The CDR3 loop spans 15 amino acids. CDR3: CASSLEGSINSPLHF.

This rearrangement joins TRBV24-1 to TRBJ2-5; TCRdb outputs TRBD1, but without DNA this stays unchecked. This CDR3 has 13 residues. CDR1 and CDR2 (germline): KGHDR, SFDVKD. The CDR3: CATSKQGRETQYF.

The chain has TRBV28 and TRBJ1-2; the TRBD1 assignment by TCRdb is unverifiable without DNA. CDR1 is MDHEN, CDR2 SYDVKM, per germline. The CDR3 contains 14 residues. CDR3: CASRTRGTGYGYTF.

This chain connects TRBV6-5 to TRBJ2-2. The CDR3 loop spans 14 amino acids. CDR1 and CDR2 (germline): MNHEY, SVGAGI. CDR3 region: CASSYPSDAGELFF.

V usage is TRBV27 and J usage is TRBJ2-7. In germline, CDR1 is MNHEY, CDR2 SMNVEV (reference sequence). CDR3 length: 14 amino acids. This CDR3 reads CASSSIGDSYEQYF.

The chain is built from TRBV25-1 and TRBJ1-2; as DNA is missing, the TRBD1 call by TCRdb cannot be tested. The CDR3 consists of 13 residues. The germline V gene has CDR1 MGHDK and CDR2 SYGVNS. CDR3 amino acids: CASSWGQFYGYTF.

This rearrangement joins TRBV20-1 to TRBJ2-3; without DNA, the TCRdb call of TRBD1 cannot be checked. Germline lookup yields CDR1 DFQATT and CDR2 SNEGSKA (reference sequence). The CDR3 totals 15 residues. CDR3 in amino acids: CSALDQGGLFNTQYF.

The chain is built from TRBV18 and TRBJ2-1; TCRdb reports TRBD2, a call that lacks DNA to check it against. CDR3 length: 16 residues. CDR1 is KGHSH and CDR2 is LQKENI in the germline V gene. The chain's CDR3 is CASSPPSRGGRTEQFF.

This rearrangement joins TRBV10-3 to TRBJ1-5; there is no DNA to check the TCRdb D call of TRBD1. From germline, CDR1 is ENHRY and CDR2 SYGVKD. The CDR3 consists of 15 residues. CDR3 protein: CARGQGARAGQPQHF.

The chain recombines TRBV12-3 or TRBV12-4 with TRBJ1-3; as DNA is missing, the TRBD1 call by TCRdb cannot be tested. This CDR3 has 16 amino acids. The CDR3: CASRTGRLGPENTIYF.

V usage is TRBV2 and J usage is TRBJ1-5. The CDR3 consists of 13 residues. CDR1 and CDR2 from the germline V gene are SNHLY and FYNNEI. The CDR3 protein is CASSEARRQPQHF.

The genes are TRBV3-1 and TRBJ1-6; TCRdb's assignment of TRBD1 cannot be checked, as there is no DNA. The CDR3 is 16 residues long. The germline V gene encodes CDR1 LGHDT and CDR2 YNNKEL (reference sequence). CDR3 protein: CASSHGTGSLASPLHF.

The chain is built from TRBV28 and TRBJ2-7; there is no DNA to check the TCRdb D call of TRBD2. From germline, CDR1 is MDHEN and CDR2 SYDVKM. The CDR3 consists of 17 residues. CDR3 amino acids: CASSPSPGLAGAYEQYF. The full variable domain, with the rest looked up from reference TRBV28 and TRBJ2-7, is DVKVTQSSRYLVKRTGEKVFLECVQDMDHENMFWYRQDPGLGLRLIYFSYDVKMKEKGDIPEGYSVSREKKERFSLILESASTNQTSMYLCASSPSPGLAGAYEQYFGPGTRLTVT.

V usage is TRBV5-8 and J usage is TRBJ2-2. Per germline, CDR1 SGHTS and CDR2 YDEGEE. This CDR3 spans 16 amino acids. The CDR3 sequence: CASSLGSSANTGELFF.